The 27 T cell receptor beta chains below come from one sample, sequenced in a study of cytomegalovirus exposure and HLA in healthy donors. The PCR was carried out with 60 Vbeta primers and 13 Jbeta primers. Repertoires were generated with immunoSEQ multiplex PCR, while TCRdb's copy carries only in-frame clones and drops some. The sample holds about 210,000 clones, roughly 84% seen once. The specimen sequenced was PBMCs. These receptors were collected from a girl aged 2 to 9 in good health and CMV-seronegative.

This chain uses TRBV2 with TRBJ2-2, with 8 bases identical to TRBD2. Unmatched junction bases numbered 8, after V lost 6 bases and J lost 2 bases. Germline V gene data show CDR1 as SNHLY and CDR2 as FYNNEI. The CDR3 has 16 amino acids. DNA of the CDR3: TGTGCCAGCAGAAAAACCGGGACTAGTAACACCGGGGAGCTGTTTTTT. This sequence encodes CASRKTGTSNTGELFF.

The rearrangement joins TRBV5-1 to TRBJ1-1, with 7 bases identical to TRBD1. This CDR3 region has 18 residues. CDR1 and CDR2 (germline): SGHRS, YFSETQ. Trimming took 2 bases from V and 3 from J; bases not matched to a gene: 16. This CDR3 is CASSLTNYGTAQHTEAFF. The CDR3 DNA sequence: TGCGCCAGCAGCTTAACAAACTACGGGACAGCTCAACACACTGAAGCTTTCTTT.

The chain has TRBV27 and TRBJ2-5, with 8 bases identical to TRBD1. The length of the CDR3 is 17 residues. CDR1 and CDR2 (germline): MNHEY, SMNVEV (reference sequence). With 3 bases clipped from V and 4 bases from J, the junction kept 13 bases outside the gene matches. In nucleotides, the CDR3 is TGTGCCAGCAGTTTTTTATCCACAGGGGGTCTTCCAGAGACCCAGTACTTC. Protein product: CASSFLSTGGLPETQYF.

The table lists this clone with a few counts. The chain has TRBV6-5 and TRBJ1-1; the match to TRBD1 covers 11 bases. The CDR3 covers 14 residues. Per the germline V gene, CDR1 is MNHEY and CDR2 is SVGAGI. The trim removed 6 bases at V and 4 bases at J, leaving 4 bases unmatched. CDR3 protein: CASRSGTGGTEAFF. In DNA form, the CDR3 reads TGTGCCAGCAGGTCGGGGACAGGGGGCACTGAAGCTTTCTTT.

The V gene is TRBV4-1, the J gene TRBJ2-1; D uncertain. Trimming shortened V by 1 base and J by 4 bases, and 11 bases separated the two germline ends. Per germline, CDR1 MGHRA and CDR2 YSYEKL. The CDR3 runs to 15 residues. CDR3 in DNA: TGCGCCAGCAGCCAAGTCGAGGCTCGGTACAATGAGCAGTTCTTC. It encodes CASSQVEARYNEQFF.

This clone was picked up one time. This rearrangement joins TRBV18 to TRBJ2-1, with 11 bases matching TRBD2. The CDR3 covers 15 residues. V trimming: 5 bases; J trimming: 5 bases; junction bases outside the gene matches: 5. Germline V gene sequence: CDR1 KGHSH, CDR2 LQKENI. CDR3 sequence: CASSSGLADHNEQFF. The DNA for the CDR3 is TGTGCCAGCTCATCGGGACTAGCGGACCACAATGAGCAGTTCTTC.

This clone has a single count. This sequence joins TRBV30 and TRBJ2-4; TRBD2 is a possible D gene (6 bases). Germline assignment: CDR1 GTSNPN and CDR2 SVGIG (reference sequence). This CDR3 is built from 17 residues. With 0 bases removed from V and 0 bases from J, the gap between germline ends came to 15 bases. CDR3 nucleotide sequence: TGTGCCTGGAGTGTCCCTTTAGCGGCACTAGCCAAAAACATTCAGTACTTC. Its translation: CAWSVPLAALAKNIQYF.

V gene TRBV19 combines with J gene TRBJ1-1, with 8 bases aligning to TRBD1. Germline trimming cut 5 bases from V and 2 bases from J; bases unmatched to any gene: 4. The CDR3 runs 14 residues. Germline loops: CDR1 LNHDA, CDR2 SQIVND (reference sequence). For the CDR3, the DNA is TGTGCCAGTAGTCCTGGGACAGGAAACACTGAAGCTTTCTTT. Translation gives CASSPGTGNTEAFF.

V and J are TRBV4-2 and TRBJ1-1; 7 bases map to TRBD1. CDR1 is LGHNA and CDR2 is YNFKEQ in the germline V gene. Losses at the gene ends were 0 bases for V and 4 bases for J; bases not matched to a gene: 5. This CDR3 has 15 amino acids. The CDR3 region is CASSQDPQGRTEAFF. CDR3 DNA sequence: TGTGCCAGCAGCCAAGATCCACAGGGGCGCACTGAAGCTTTCTTT.

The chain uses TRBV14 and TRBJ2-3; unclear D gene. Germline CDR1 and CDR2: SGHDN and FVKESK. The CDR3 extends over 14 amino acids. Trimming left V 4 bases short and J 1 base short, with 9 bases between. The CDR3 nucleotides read TGTGCCAGCAGCCTCCCGAGCGGCACAGATACGCAGTATTTT. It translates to CASSLPSGTDTQYF.

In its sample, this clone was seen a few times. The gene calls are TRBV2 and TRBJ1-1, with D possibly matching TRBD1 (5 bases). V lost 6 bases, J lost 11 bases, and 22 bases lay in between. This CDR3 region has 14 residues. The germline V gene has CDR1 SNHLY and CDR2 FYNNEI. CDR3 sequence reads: CASSSATAQSAAFF. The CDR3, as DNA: TGTGCCAGCAGCTCGGCGACAGCCCAAAGTGCGGCTTTCTTT.

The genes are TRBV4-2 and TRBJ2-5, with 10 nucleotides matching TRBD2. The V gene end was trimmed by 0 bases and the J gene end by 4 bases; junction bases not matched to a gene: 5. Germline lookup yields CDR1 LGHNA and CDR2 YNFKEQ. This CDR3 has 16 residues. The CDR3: CASSQDKRGGGETQYF. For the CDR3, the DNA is TGTGCCAGCAGCCAAGATAAGCGGGGGGGAGGAGAGACCCAGTACTTC.

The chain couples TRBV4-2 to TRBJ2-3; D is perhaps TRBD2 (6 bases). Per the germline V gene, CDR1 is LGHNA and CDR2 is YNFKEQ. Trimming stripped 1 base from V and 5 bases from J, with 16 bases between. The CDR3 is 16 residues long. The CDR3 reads CASSQAQFGEEDTQYF. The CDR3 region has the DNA TGTGCCAGCAGCCAAGCCCAATTTGGGGAGGAAGATACGCAGTATTTT.

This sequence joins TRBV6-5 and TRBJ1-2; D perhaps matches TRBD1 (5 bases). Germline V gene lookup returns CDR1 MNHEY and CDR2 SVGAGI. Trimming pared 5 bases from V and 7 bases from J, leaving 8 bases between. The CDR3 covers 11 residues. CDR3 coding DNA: TGTGCCAGCAGTACAGGCGGTGGCTACACCTTC. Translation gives CASSTGGGYTF.

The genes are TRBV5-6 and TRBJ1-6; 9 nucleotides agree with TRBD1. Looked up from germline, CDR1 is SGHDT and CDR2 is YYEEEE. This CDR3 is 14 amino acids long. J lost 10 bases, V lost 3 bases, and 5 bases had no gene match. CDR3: CASSSGDRGSPLHF. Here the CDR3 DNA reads TGTGCCAGCAGCTCTGGAGACAGGGGGTCACCCCTCCACTTT.

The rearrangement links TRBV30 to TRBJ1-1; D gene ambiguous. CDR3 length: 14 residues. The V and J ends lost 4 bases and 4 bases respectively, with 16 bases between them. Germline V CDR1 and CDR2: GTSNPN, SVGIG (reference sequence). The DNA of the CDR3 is TGTGCCTGGAATCTGGGAGGGATGATCACTGAAGCTTTCTTT. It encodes CAWNLGGMITEAFF.

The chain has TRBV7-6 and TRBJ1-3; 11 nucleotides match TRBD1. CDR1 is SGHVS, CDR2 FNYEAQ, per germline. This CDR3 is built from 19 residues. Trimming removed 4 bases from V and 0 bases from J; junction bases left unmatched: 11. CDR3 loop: CASSSRDRGSFSSGNTIYF. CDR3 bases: TGTGCCAGCAGCTCGCGGGACAGGGGGTCTTTTAGCTCTGGAAACACCATATATTTT.

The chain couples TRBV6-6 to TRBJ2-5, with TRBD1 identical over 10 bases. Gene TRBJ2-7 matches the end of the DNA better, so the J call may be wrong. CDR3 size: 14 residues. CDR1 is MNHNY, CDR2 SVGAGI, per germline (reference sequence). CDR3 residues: CASSLRDRGDEQYF. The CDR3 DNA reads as TGTGCCAGCAGCCTCCGGGACAGGGGCGACGAGCAGTACTTC.

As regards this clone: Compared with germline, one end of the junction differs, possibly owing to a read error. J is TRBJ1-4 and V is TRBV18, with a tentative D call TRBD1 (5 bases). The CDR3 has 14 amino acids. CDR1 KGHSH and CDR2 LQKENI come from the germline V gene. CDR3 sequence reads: CASSPPDSFEKLLF. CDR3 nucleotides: TGTGCCAGCTCACCACCAGACAGCTTTGAAAAACTGCTTTTT.

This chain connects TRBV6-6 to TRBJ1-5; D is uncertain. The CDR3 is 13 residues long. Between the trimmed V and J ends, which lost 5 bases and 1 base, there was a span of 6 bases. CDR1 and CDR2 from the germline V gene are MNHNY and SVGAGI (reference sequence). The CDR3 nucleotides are TGTGCCAGCAGTCTACTGAGCAATCAGCCCCAGCATTTT. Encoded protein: CASSLLSNQPQHF.

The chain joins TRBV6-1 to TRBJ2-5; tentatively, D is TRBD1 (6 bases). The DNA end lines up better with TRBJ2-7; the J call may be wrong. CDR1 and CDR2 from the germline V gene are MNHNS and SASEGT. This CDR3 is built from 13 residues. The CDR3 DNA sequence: TGTGCCAGCACGACAGGCGTCTCCTACGAGCAGTACTTC. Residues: CASTTGVSYEQYF.

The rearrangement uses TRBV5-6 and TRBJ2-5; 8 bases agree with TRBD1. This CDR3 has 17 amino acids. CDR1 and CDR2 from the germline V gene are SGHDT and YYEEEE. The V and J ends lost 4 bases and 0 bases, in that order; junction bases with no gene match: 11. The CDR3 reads CASSLMGQAMYQETQYF. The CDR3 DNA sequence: TGTGCCAGCAGCCTCATGGGACAGGCTATGTACCAAGAGACCCAGTACTTC. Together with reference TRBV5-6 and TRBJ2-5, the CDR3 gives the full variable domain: DAGVTQSPTHLIKTRGQQVTLRCSPKSGHDTVSWYQQALGQGPQFIFQYYEEEERQRGNFPDRFSGHQFPNYSSELNVNALLLGDSALYLCASSLMGQAMYQETQYFGPGTRLLVL.

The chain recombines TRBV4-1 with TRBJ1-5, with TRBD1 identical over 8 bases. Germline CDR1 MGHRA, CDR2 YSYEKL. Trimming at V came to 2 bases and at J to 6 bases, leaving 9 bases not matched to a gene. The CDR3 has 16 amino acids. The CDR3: CASSQTRAGGSQPQHF. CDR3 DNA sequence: TGCGCCAGCAGCCAAACCAGGGCAGGGGGCTCTCAGCCCCAGCATTTT.

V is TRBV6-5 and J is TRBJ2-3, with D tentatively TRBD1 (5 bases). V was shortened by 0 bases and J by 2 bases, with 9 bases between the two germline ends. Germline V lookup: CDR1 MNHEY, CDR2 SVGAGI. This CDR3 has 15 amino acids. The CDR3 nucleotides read TGTGCCAGCAGTTACTCGGGCAGGGTCACAGATACGCAGTATTTT. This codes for CASSYSGRVTDTQYF.

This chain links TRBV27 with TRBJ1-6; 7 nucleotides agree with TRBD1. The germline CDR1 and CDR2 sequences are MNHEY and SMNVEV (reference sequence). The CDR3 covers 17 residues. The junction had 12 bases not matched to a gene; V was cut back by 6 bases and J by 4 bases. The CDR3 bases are TGTGCCAGCAGCCTGAGGGGCAGGGGGAGTTATAATTCACCCCTCCACTTT. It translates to CASSLRGRGSYNSPLHF.

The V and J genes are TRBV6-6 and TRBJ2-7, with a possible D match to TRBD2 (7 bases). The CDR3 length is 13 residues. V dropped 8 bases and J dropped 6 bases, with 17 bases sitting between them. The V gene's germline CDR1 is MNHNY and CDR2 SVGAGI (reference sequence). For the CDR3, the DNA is TGTGCCAGCGAGAGAGGGGGGGAGGGCGAGCAGTACTTC. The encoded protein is CASERGGEGEQYF.

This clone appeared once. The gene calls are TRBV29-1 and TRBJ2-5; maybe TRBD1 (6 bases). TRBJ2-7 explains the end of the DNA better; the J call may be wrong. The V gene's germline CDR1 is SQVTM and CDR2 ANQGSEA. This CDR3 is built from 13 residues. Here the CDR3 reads CSVVRQVTYEQYF. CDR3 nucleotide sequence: TGCAGCGTTGTACGACAGGTAACCTACGAGCAGTACTTC.